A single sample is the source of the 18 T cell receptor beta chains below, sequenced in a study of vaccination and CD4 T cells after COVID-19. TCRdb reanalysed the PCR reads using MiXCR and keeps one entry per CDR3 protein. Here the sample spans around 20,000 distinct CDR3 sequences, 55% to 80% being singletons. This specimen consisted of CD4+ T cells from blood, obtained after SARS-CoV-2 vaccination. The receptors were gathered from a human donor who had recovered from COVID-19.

CDR3 in DNA: TGTGCCAGCAGTTTAAGAGGGGGCACTAACACTGAAGCTTTCTTT. As protein: CASSLRGGTNTEAFF. This chain connects TRBV12-3 or TRBV12-4 to TRBJ1-1; 7 bases match TRBD1. V gave up 2 bases and J gave up 2 bases; unmatched junction bases: 5. This CDR3 region has 15 residues.

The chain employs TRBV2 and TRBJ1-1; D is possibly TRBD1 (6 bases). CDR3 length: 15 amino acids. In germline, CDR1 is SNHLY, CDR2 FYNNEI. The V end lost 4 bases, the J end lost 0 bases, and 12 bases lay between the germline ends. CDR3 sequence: CASSVRRGLNTEAFF. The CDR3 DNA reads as TGTGCCAGCAGTGTTCGCCGGGGGCTGAACACTGAAGCTTTCTTT.

In nucleotides, the CDR3 is TGTGCCAGCAGCCCCCGGTTGGTTTTCCAAGAGACCCAGTACTTC. This gives the protein CASSPRLVFQETQYF. The rearrangement uses TRBV9 and TRBJ2-5; D gene unclear. Between the trimmed V and J ends, which lost 4 bases and 1 base, there was a span of 14 bases. The germline V gene encodes CDR1 SGDLS and CDR2 YYNGEE. CDR3 length: 15 amino acids.

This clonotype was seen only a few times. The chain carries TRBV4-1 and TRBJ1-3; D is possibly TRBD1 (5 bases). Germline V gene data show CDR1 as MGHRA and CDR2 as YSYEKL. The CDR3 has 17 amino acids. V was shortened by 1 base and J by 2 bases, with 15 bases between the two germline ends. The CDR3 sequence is CASSQVSHGRAGNTIYF. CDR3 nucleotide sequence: TGCGCCAGCAGCCAAGTTTCTCACGGCAGGGCTGGAAACACCATATATTTT.

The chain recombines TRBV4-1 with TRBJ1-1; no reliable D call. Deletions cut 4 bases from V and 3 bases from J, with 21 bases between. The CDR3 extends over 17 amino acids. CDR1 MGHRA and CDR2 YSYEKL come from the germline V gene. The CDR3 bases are TGCGCCAGCAGCCCACGCGTTGGATCCACCTGGGACACTGAAGCTTTCTTT. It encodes CASSPRVGSTWDTEAFF.

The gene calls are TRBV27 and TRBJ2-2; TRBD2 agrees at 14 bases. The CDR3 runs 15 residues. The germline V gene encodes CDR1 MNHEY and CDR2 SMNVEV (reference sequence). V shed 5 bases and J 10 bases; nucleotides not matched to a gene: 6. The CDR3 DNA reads TGTGCCAGCAGTGGCCCGGGACTAGCGGGAGTGGAGCTGTTTTTT. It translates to CASSGPGLAGVELFF.

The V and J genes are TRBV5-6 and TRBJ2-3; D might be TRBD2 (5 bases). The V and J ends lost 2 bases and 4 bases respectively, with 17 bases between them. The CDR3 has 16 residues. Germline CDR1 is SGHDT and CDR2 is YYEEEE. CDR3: CASSFPGSATSDTQYF. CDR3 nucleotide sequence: TGTGCCAGCAGCTTTCCGGGGTCTGCGACCTCAGATACGCAGTATTTT.

This CDR3 is CSASFQDRNIQYF. CDR3 bases: TGCAGTGCTTCCTTTCAGGACAGAAACATTCAGTACTTC. V and J are TRBV20-1 and TRBJ2-4; TRBD1 might be the D (6 bases). This CDR3 region has 13 residues. Trimming took off 5 bases at V and 6 bases at J, with 14 bases between the two ends. Germline V gives CDR1 DFQATT, CDR2 SNEGSKA (reference sequence).

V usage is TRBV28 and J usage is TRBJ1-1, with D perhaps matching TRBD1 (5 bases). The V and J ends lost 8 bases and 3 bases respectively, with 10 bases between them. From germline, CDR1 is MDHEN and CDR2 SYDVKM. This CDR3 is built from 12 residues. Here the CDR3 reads CASQGSDTEAFF. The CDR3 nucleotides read TGTGCCAGCCAGGGTTCGGACACTGAAGCTTTCTTT.

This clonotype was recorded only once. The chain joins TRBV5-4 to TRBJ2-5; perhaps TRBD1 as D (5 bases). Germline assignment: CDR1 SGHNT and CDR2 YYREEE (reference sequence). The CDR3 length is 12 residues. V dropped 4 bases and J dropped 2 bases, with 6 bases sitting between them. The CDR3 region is CASSNRQETQYF. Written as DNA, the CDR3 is TGTGCCAGCAGCAACAGGCAAGAGACCCAGTACTTC.

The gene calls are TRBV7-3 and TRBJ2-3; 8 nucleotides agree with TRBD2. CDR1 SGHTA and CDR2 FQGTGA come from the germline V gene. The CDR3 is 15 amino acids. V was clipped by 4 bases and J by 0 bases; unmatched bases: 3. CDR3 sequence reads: CASSYLAGSTDTQYF. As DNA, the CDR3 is TGTGCCAGCAGCTACCTAGCGGGCAGCACAGATACGCAGTATTTT.

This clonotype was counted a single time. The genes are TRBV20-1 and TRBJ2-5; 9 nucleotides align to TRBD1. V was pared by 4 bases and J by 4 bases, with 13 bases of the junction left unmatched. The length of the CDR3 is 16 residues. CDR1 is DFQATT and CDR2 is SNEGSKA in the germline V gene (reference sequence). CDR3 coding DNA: TGCAGTGCTACCTTGAACCGGGACAGGGCCTTAGAGACCCAGTACTTC. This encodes CSATLNRDRALETQYF.

The chain's CDR3 is CASSPPSQGAGEAFF. As DNA, the CDR3 is TGTGCCAGCTCACCACCATCCCAGGGAGCGGGTGAAGCTTTCTTT. The chain recombines TRBV18 with TRBJ1-1; perhaps TRBD1 as D (5 bases). The CDR3 sequence is 15 residues long. Germline-derived CDR1 and CDR2 are KGHSH and LQKENI. V was cut by 0 bases and J by 7 bases, with 15 bases left in between. Complete variable domain (other parts from reference TRBV18 and TRBJ1-1): NAGVMQNPRHLVRRRGQEARLRCSPMKGHSHVYWYRQLPEEGLKFMVYLQKENIIDESGMPKERFSAEFPKEGPSILRIQQVVRGDSAAYFCASSPPSQGAGEAFFGQGTRLTVV.

The CDR3 is CASSIRREGERAQYF. CDR3 nucleotides: TGTGCCAGTAGTATTCGACGGGAGGGCGAAAGGGCCCAGTACTTC. This rearrangement joins TRBV19 to TRBJ2-5; TRBD2 agrees at 8 bases. This CDR3 is built from 15 residues. The germline CDR1 and CDR2 sequences are LNHDA and SQIVND (reference sequence). The J segment lost 9 bases and the V segment lost 3 bases, leaving 12 bases of the junction unmatched.

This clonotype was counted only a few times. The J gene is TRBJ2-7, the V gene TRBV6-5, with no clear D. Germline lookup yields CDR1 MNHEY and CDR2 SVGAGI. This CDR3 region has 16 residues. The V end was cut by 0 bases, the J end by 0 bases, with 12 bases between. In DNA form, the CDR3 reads TGTGCCAGCAGTTACTCGGGTCGCGCAGCCTCCTACGAGCAGTACTTC. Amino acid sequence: CASSYSGRAASYEQYF.

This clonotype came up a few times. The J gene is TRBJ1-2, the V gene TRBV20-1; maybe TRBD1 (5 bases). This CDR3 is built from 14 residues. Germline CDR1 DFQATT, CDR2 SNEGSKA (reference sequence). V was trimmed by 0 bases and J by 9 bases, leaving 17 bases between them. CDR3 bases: TGCAGTGCTAGAGAGAATACAGGTGGTATGAGCTACACCTTC. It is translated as CSARENTGGMSYTF.

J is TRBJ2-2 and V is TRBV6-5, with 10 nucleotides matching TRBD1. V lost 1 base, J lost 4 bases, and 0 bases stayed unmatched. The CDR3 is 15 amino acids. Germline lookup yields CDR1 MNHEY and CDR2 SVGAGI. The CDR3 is CASSYWDRGTGELFF. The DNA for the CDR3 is TGTGCCAGCAGTTACTGGGACAGGGGCACCGGGGAGCTGTTTTTT.

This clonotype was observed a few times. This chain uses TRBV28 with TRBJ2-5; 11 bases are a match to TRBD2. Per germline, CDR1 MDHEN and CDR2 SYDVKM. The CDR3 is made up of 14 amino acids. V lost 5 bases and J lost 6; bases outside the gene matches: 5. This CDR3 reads CASSLTSGVKTQYF. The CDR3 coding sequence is TGTGCCAGCAGTCTGACTAGCGGGGTCAAGACCCAGTACTTC.